Listed below are T cell receptor beta chains from one sample, sequenced in a study of T cells in Graves' hyperthyroidism and ophthalmopathy. TCRdb independently ran MiXCR on the multiplex PCR reads; one entry per CDR3 protein. The profile shows hundreds of thousands of distinct CDR3 sequences, 38% of them singletons. What was sequenced was blood. These receptors originate from a man aged 18 to 29 with Graves' hyperthyroidism. The CDR3 runs from the conserved cysteine through the conserved F or W. D genes are given only for firm matches. Clone size is given for some rows only: seen once, a few or many times, or a class if the clone is expanded.

>TRBJ1-5|TRBV20-1|many|-|15
TGCAGTGCCTCCTTGGGTCCCAGAGGCAATCAGCCCCAGCATTTT
CSASLGPRGNQPQHF
>TRBJ2-7|TRBV7-9|-|TRBD2|15
TGTGCCAGCAGCTTCAGACTAGCGGGAGGCCACGAGCAGTACTTC
CASSFRLAGGHEQYF
>TRBJ1-5|TRBV20-1|-|TRBD1|14
TGCAGTGCTAAAGAGAGGACAGGGGTTCAGCCCCAGCATTTT
CSAKERTGVQPQHF
>TRBJ2-7|TRBV20-1|few|-|13
TGCAGTGCTAGTAAGGACACCGCCTACGAGCAGTACTTC
CSASKDTAYEQYF
>TRBJ1-2|TRBV5-5|-|-|17
TGTGCCAGCAGCCTAACCGAAACTGACAGACCAAACTATGGCTACACCTTC
CASSLTETDRPNYGYTF
>TRBJ2-5|TRBV7-8|-|-|15
TGTGCCAGCAGCCCCCGGTTTATGAGCCGAGAGACCCAGTACTTC
CASSPRFMSRETQYF
>TRBJ2-7|TRBV12-3/TRBV12-4|-|-|14
TGTGCCAGCAGTTCAGACTATAACTCCTACGAGCAGTACTTC
CASSSDYNSYEQYF
>TRBJ2-7|TRBV7-2|many|TRBD1|14
TGTGCCAGCAGCTGGGACAGGGGCCGCTGGGAGCAGTACTTC
CASSWDRGRWEQYF
>TRBJ2-7|TRBV5-1|few|-|14
TGCGCCAGCAGCATCACCTGGGCCCTCGGCGAGCAGTACTTC
CASSITWALGEQYF
>TRBJ2-2|TRBV20-1|few|-|14
TGCAGTGCTAGGGGAAGGGCGAACACCGGGGAGCTGTTTTTT
CSARGRANTGELFF
>TRBJ1-1|TRBV7-9|many|-|14
TGTGCCAGCAGCCCGAGAACAAGGAACACTGAAGCTTTCTTT
CASSPRTRNTEAFF
>TRBJ1-2|TRBV12-3/TRBV12-4|many|-|13
TGTGCCAGCAGTTCGTCCACGGGCTATGGCTACACCTTC
CASSSSTGYGYTF
>TRBJ2-7|TRBV15|-|-|13
TGTGCCACCAGCACGGGAGTTATTAACGAGCAGTACTTC
CATSTGVINEQYF
>TRBJ2-3|TRBV10-3|-|-|14
TGTGCCATCAGTGTCGCCACAGCTCGAGATACGCAGTATTTT
CAISVATARDTQYF
>TRBJ2-7|TRBV12-5|-|-|12
TGTGCTAGTGGACTTGGGACAAACGAGCAGTACTTC
CASGLGTNEQYF
>TRBJ1-1|TRBV9|many|-|14
TGTGCCAGCAGCGTAGCAGTGGAGAGCACTGAAGCTTTCTTT
CASSVAVESTEAFF
>TRBJ1-4|TRBV9|few|-|15
TGTGCCAGCAGCCAGAACGTCGGAGGAGTGGAAAAACTGTTTTTT
CASSQNVGGVEKLFF
>TRBJ1-1|TRBV29-1|few|TRBD1|14
TGCAGCGCGCCCCCACAGGGGGTCTGGACTGAAGCTTTCTTT
CSAPPQGVWTEAFF
>TRBJ1-6|TRBV2|-|-|16
TGTGCCAGCAGTGAAGCGGATGGCTCCTATAATTCACCCCTCCACTTT
CASSEADGSYNSPLHF
>TRBJ2-6|TRBV12-3/TRBV12-4|many|-|14
TGTGCCAGTGGCTACGAGCCTGGGGCCAACGTCCTGACTTTC
CASGYEPGANVLTF
>TRBJ1-1|TRBV5-1|few|-|15
TGCGCCAGCAGCCCCGGAGGCCAAACTAACACTGAAGCTTTCTTT
CASSPGGQTNTEAFF
>TRBJ1-6|TRBV9|many|-|15
TGTGCCAGCAGCGTCCGGGCCACCTATAATTCACCCCTCCACTTT
CASSVRATYNSPLHF
>TRBJ1-6|TRBV7-2|many|-|15
TGTGCCAGCAGCTTTTTATCCAGCGTCGATTCACCCCTCCACTTT
CASSFLSSVDSPLHF
>TRBJ2-6|TRBV19|few|-|16
TGTGCCAGTACCCCCATGGGGGGCTCTGGGGCCAACGTCCTGACTTTC
CASTPMGGSGANVLTF
>TRBJ2-7|TRBV7-9|many|-|14
TGTGCCAGCAGCTTAGAAGGGGTGGGCTACGAGCAGTACTTC
CASSLEGVGYEQYF
>TRBJ2-5|TRBV7-9|few|TRBD2|16
TGTGCCAGCAGCACTGTCAGCGGGAGGGGAGGAGAGACCCAGTACTTC
CASSTVSGRGGETQYF
>TRBJ1-2|TRBV3-1|-|TRBD1|17
TGTGCCAGCAGCCAAGAGGACCGGGACAGGGGTCGAAATGGCTACACCTTC
CASSQEDRDRGRNGYTF
>TRBJ2-3|TRBV7-8|-|-|12
TGTGCCAGCAGCTTAGTGGAGAGCACGCAGTATTTT
CASSLVESTQYF
>TRBJ2-7|TRBV29-1|-|-|12
TGCAGCGTTGTTAGCGGTCCCTACGAGCAGTACTTC
CSVVSGPYEQYF
>TRBJ1-4|TRBV19|many|-|13
TGTGCCAGTAACACAGTGACTAATGAAAAACTGTTTTTT
CASNTVTNEKLFF
>TRBJ1-2|TRBV7-2|many|TRBD1|15
TGTGCCAGCAGCTTAGGAGGGACAGGGACCTATGGCTACACCTTC
CASSLGGTGTYGYTF
>TRBJ2-6|TRBV10-3|-|-|17
TGTGCCATCAGTGAGTCGACAGGTAACTCTGGGGCCAACGTCCTGACTTTC
CAISESTGNSGANVLTF
>TRBJ2-7|TRBV14|-|-|15
TGTGCCAGCAGCCAAGATAGGGGGACGCCTTTTGAGCAGTACTTC
CASSQDRGTPFEQYF
>TRBJ1-2|TRBV20-1|few|-|12
TGCAGTACGGGGCGGATTAACTATGGCTACACCTTC
CSTGRINYGYTF
>TRBJ2-7|TRBV24-1|many|TRBD2|15
TGTGCCACCAGTGATTTGAAGGGAGGGCGCCACGAGCAGTACTTC
CATSDLKGGRHEQYF
>TRBJ2-7|TRBV7-8|many|-|14
TGTGCCAGCAGCTTAGGGGGCGGAATCTACGAGCAGTACTTC
CASSLGGGIYEQYF
>TRBJ2-7|TRBV29-1|many|-|13
TGCAGCGTTGAAGATGGGACGGTGGATGAGCAGTACTTC
CSVEDGTVDEQYF
>TRBJ1-2|TRBV6-6|few|TRBD1|16
TGTGCCAGCAGTGAGGCCGGCAGGGGGAAGGACTATGGCTACACCTTC
CASSEAGRGKDYGYTF
>TRBJ1-2|TRBV12-3/TRBV12-4|many|TRBD1|12
TGTGCCAGCAGTCCGACAGGGAATGGCTACACCTTC
CASSPTGNGYTF
>TRBJ2-7|TRBV7-9|-|TRBD1|16
TGTGCCAGCAGCTTGGGGCCGCCAGGGGGCTTGAACGAGCAGTACTTC
CASSLGPPGGLNEQYF
>TRBJ2-6|TRBV7-9|many|-|15
TGTGCCAGCAGCTACCGCGGGTCTGGGGCCAACGTCCTGACTTTC
CASSYRGSGANVLTF
>TRBJ1-1|TRBV10-3|-|-|15
TGTGCCATCAGTAACTACAGGGTGGCGGGCACTGAAGCTTTCTTT
CAISNYRVAGTEAFF